Sequencing of this TCR beta chain was carried out in a study of T cells in Graves' hyperthyroidism and ophthalmopathy. Per germline, CDR1 DFQATT and CDR2 SNEGSKA (reference sequence). The CDR3 is 20 residues long. J lost 0 bases, V lost 2 bases, and 21 bases had no gene match. This clonotype came up many times. Its matching antigen is unknown. RNA transcripts provided the source from which TCR beta CDR3 regions were amplified. During a first-round RT-PCR of the TCR CDR3, the HTBI primer set was used. TCRdb fed the multiplex PCR reads into MiXCR, producing one record per CDR3 protein. The data contain around 540,000 distinct CDR3 sequences, about 16% of them singletons. Broader study findings: Ophthalmopathy and stable hyperthyroidism were told apart by a 13 V-J model.

The V call is TRBV20-1, the J call TRBJ2-7; 8 bases match TRBD2. Sequenced material: blood. This receptor was identified in a woman aged 30 to 39 with Graves' ophthalmopathy. For the CDR3, the DNA is TGCAGTGCTAGATCGGGATTTGATGAGCGGGAGCCCTCGAGCTCCTACGAGCAGTACTTC. Amino acids: CSARSGFDEREPSSSYEQYF.